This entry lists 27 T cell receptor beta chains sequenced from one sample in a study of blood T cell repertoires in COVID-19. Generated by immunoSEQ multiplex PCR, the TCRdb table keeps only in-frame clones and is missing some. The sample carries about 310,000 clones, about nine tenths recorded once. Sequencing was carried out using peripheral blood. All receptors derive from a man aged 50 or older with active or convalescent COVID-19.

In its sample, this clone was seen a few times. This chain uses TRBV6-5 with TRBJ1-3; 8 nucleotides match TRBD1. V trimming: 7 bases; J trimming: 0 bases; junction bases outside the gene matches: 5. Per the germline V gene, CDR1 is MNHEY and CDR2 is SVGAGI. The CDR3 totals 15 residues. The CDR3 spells CASTPDRASGNTIYF. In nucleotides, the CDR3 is TGTGCCAGCACTCCGGACAGGGCCTCTGGAAACACCATATATTTT.

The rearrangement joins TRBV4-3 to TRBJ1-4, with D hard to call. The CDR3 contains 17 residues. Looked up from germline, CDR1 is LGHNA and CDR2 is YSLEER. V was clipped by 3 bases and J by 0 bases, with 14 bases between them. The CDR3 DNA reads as TGCGCCAGCAGCCAGCGGGTGAGCTTTGCAACTAATGAAAAACTGTTTTTT. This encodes CASSQRVSFATNEKLFF.

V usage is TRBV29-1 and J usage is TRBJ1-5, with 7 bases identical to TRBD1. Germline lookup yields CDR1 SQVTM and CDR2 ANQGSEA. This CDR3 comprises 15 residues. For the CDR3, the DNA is TGCCGCGGGGGCAGGGGGGGCTCTAGCAATCAGCCCCAGCATTTT. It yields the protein CRGGRGGSSNQPQHF.

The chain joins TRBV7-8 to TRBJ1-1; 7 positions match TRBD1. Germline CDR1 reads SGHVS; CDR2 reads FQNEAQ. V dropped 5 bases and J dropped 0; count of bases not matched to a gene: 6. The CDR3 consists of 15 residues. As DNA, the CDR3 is TGTGCCAGCAGCCCGAACAGGGGATTGAACACTGAAGCTTTCTTT. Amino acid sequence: CASSPNRGLNTEAFF.

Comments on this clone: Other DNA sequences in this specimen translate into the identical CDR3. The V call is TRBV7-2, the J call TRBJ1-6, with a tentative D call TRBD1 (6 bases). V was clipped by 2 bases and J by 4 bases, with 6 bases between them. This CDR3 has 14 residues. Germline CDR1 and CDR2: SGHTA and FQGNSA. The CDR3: CASSLQGYNSPLHF. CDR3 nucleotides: TGTGCCAGCAGCTTACAGGGGTATAATTCACCCCTCCACTTT.

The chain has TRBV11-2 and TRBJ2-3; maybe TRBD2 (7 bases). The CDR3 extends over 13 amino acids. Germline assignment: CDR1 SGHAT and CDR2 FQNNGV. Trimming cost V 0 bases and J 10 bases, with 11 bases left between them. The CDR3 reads CASSLERGGAQYF. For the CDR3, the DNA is TGTGCCAGCAGCTTAGAAAGGGGGGGTGCGCAGTATTTT.

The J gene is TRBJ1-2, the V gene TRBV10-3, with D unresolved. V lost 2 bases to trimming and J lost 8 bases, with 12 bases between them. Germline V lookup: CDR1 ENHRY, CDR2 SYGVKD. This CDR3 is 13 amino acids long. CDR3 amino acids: CAISEKTRFGYTF. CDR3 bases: TGTGCCATCAGTGAGAAGACACGTTTCGGCTACACCTTC.

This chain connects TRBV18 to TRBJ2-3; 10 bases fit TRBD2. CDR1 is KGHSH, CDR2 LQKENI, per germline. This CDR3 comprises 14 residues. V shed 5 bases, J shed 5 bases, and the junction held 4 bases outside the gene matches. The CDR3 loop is CASSSSGRVDTQYF. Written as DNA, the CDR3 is TGTGCCAGCTCATCCAGCGGGAGGGTAGATACGCAGTATTTT.

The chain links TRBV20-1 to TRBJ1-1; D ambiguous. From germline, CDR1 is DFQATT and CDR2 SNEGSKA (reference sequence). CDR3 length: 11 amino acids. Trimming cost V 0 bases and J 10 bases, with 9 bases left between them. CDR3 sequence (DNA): TGCAGTGCTAGAGAAAACCCGGGAGCTTTCTTT. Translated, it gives CSARENPGAFF.

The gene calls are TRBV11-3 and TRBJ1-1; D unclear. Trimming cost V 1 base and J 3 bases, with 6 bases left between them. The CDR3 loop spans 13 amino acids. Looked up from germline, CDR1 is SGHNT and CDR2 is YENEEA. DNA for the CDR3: TGTGCCAGCAGCTTAGTCGGGGACACTGAAGCTTTCTTT. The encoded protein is CASSLVGDTEAFF.

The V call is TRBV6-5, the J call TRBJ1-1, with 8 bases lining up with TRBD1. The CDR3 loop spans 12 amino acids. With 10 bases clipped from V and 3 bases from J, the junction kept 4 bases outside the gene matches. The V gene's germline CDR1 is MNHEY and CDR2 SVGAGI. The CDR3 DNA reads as TGTGCCACCGCGACAGGGGACACTGAAGCTTTCTTT. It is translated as CATATGDTEAFF.

In nucleotides, the CDR3 is TGTGCCAGCAGTTCTCCGGGACAGGGGGCTGGTGAGCAGTTCTTC. Translated, it gives CASSSPGQGAGEQFF. The chain couples TRBV28 to TRBJ2-1; 12 nucleotides match TRBD1. The germline V gene has CDR1 MDHEN and CDR2 SYDVKM. V was pared by 4 bases and J by 9 bases, with 7 bases of the junction left unmatched. The CDR3 covers 15 residues.

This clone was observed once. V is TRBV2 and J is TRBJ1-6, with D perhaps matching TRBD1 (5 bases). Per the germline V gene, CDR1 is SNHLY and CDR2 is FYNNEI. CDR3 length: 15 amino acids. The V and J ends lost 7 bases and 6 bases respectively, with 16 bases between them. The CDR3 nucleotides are TGTGCCAGCACGGGGAGGGGAGAGGGTAATTCACCCCTCCACTTT. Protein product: CASTGRGEGNSPLHF.

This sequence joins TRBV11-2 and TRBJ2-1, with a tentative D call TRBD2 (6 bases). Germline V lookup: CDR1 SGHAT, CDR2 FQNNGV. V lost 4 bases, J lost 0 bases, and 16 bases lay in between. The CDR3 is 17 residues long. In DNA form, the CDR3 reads TGTGCCAGCAGCTCGCCCGGCGCGGGGAGCTCCTACAATGAGCAGTTCTTC. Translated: CASSSPGAGSSYNEQFF.

DNA of the CDR3: TGTGCCAGCAATCGACAGGGGTTGGGCACTGAAGCTTTCTTT. It translates to CASNRQGLGTEAFF. This chain uses TRBV2 with TRBJ1-1; TRBD1 aligns across 8 bases. From germline, CDR1 is SNHLY and CDR2 FYNNEI. Losses at the gene ends were 7 bases for V and 4 bases for J; bases not matched to a gene: 8. The CDR3 runs to 14 residues.

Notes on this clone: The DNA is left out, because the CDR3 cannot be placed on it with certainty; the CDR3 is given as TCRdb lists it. CDR3: CASSTSTGGTEAFF. The V gene is TRBV6-5, the J gene TRBJ1-1; the table's D call of TRBD1 was not tested on the DNA. CDR1 is MNHEY and CDR2 is SVGAGI in the germline V gene. Counting both end residues, the CDR3 totals 14 amino acids.

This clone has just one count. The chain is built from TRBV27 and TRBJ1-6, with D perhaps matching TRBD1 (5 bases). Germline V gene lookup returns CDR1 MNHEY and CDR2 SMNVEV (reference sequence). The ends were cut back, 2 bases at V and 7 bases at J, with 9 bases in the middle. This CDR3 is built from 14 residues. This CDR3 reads CASSLAGWNSPLHF. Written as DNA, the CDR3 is TGTGCCAGCAGTTTAGCAGGGTGGAATTCACCCCTCCACTTT.

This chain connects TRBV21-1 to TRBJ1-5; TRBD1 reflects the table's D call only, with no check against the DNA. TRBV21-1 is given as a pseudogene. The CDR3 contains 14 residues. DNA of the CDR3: TGTGCCAGCAGCGAACAGGGCGCCCGTCAGCCCCAGCATTTT. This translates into CASSEQGARQPQHF.

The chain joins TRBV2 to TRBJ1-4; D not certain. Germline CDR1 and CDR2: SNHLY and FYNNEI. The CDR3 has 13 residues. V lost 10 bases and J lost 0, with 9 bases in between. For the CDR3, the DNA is TGTGCCACGTCGGGTGCAACTAATGAAAAACTGTTTTTT. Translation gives CATSGATNEKLFF.

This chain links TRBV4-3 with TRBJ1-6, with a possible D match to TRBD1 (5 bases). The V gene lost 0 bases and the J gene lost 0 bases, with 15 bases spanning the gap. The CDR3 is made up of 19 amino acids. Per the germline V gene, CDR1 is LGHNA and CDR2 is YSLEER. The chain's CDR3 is CASSQDPQTVSSYNSPLHF. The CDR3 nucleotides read TGCGCCAGCAGCCAAGATCCTCAGACAGTGAGCTCCTATAATTCACCCCTCCACTTT.

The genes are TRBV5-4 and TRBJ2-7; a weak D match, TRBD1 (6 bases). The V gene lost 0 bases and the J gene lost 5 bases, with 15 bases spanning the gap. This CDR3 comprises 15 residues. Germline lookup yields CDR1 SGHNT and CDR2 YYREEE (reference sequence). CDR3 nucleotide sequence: TGTGCCAGCAGCTTGGGGCAGGGGAGAACTGACGAGCAGTACTTC. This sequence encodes CASSLGQGRTDEQYF.

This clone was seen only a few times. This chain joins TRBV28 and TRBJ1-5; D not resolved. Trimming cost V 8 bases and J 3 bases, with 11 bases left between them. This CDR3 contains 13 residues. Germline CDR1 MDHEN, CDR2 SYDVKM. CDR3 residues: CASHTEFNQPQHF. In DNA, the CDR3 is TGTGCCAGCCATACAGAATTCAATCAGCCCCAGCATTTT.

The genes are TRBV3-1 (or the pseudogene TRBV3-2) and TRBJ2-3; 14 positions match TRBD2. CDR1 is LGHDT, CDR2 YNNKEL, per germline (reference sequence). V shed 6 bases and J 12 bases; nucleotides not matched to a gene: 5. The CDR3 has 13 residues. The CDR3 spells CASRGTSGGPQYF. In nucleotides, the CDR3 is TGTGCCAGCAGGGGGACTAGCGGGGGCCCCCAGTATTTT.

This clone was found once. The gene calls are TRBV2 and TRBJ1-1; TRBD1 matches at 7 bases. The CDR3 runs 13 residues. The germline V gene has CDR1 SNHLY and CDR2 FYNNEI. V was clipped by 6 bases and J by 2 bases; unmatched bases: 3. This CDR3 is CASSGTANTEAFF. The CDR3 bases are TGTGCCAGCAGCGGGACAGCTAACACTGAAGCTTTCTTT.

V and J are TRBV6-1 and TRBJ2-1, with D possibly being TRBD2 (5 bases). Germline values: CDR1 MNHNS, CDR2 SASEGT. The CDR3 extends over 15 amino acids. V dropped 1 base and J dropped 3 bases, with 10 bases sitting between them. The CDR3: CASSEGAEGYNEQFF. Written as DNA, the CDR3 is TGTGCCAGCAGTGAAGGGGCAGAGGGCTACAATGAGCAGTTCTTC.

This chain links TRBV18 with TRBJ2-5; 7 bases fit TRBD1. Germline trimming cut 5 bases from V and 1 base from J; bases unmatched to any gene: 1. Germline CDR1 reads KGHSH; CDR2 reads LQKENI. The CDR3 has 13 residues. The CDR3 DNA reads TGTGCCAGCTCATGGGACAGCCAAGAGACCCAGTACTTC. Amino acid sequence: CASSWDSQETQYF.

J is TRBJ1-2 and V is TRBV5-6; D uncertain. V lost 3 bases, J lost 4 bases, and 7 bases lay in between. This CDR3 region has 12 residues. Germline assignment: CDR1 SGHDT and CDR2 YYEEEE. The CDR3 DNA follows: TGTGCCAGCAGCTCTCCGGGCTATGGCTACACCTTC. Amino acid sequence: CASSSPGYGYTF. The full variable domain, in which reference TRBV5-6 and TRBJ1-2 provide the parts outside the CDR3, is DAGVTQSPTHLIKTRGQQVTLRCSPKSGHDTVSWYQQALGQGPQFIFQYYEEEERQRGNFPDRFSGHQFPNYSSELNVNALLLGDSALYLCASSSPGYGYTFGSGTRLTVV.